This T cell receptor (beta chain) was obtained from a study of OX40 agonist ivuxolimab in advanced cancers. Study-wide results and limits: On average, CD8+ T cells showed a greater number of expanded clones than CD4+.

Trimming stripped 2 bases from V and 2 bases from J, with 3 bases between. The V gene's germline CDR1 is SGHDT and CDR2 YYEEEE. CDR3 length equals 12 residues. The assay was immunoSEQ multiplex PCR, and TCRdb's table has in-frame clones only and misses some. The sample contains roughly 140,000 clones, 85% to 95% of which appear only once. Remarks on this clone: The antigen is undetermined.

The sequence was obtained from an adult with an advanced solid tumor such as melanoma, head and neck, liver or kidney cancer. Sequenced material: CD4+ or CD8+ T cells sorted from blood, taken in a trial of the OX40 agonist ivuxolimab. The chain couples TRBV5-6 to TRBJ2-3; D remains unclear. CDR3 coding DNA: TGTGCCAGCAGCTTCTCCACAGATACGCAGTATTTT. It codes for CASSFSTDTQYF.